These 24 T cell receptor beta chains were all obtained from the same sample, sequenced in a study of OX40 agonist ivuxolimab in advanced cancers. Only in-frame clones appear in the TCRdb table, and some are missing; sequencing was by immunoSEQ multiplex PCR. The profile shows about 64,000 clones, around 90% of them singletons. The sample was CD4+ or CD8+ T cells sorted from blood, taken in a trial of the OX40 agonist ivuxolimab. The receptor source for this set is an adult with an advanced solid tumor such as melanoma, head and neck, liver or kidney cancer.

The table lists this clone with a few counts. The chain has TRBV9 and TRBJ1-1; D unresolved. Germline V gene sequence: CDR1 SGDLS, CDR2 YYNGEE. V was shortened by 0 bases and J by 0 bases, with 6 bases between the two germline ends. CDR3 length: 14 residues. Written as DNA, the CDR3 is TGTGCCAGCAGCGTAGGGACTATGAACACTGAAGCTTTCTTT. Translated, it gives CASSVGTMNTEAFF.

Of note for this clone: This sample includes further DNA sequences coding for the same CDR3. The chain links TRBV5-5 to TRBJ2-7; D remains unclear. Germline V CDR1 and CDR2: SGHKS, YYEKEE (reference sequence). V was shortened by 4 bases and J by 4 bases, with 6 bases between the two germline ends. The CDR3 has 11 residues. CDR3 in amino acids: CASSNIYEQYF. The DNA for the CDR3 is TGTGCCAGCAGCAACATTTACGAGCAGTACTTC. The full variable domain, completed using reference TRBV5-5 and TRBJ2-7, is DAGVTQSPTHLIKTRGQQVTLRCSPISGHKSVSWYQQVLGQGPQFIFQYYEKEERGRGNFPDRFSARQFPNYSSELNVNALLLGDSALYLCASSNIYEQYFGPGTRLTVT.

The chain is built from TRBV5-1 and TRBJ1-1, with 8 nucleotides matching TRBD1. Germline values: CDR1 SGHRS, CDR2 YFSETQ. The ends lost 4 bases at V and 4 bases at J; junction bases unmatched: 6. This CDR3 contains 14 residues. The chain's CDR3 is CASSLTGVGTEAFF. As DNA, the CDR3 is TGCGCCAGCAGCCTGACAGGGGTGGGCACTGAAGCTTTCTTT.

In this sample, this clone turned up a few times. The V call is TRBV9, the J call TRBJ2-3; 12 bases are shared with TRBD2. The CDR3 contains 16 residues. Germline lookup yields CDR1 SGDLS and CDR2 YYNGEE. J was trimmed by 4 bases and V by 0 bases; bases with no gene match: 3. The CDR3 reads CASSVVLAGGPDTQYF. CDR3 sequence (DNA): TGTGCCAGCAGCGTAGTTCTAGCGGGGGGGCCAGATACGCAGTATTTT.

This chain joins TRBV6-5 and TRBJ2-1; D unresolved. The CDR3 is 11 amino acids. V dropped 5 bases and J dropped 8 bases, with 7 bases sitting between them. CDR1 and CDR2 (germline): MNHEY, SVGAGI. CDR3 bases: TGTGCCAGCAGTGAAATGTATGAGCAGTTCTTC. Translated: CASSEMYEQFF.

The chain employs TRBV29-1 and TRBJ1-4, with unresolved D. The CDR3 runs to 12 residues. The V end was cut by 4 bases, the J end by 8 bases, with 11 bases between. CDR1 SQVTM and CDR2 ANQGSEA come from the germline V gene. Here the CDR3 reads CSVGDGGEKLFF. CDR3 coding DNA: TGCAGCGTTGGAGACGGCGGAGAAAAACTGTTTTTT. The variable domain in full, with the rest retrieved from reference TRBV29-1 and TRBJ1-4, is SAVISQKPSRDICQRGTSLTIQCQVDSQVTMMFWYRQQPGQSLTLIATANQGSEATYESGFVIDKFPISRPNLTFSTLTVSNMSPEDSSIYLCSVGDGGEKLFFGSGTQLSVL.

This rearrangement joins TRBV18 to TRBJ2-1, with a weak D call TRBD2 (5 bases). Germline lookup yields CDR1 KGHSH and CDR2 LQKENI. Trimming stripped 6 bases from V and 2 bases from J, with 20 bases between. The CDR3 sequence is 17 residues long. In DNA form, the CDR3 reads TGTGCCAGCTCGTACGCCCCTAGCAAATCCGCCTACAATGAGCAGTTCTTC. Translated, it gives CASSYAPSKSAYNEQFF.

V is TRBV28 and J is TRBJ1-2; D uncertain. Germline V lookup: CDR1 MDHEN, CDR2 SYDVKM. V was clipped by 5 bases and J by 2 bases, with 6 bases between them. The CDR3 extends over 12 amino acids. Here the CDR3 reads CASSTSNYGYTF. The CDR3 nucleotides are TGTGCCAGCAGTACATCGAACTATGGCTACACCTTC.

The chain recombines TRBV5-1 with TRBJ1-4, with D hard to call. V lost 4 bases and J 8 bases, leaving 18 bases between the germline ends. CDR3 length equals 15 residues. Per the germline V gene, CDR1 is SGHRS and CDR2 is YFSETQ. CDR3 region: CASSSGVIGGEKLFF. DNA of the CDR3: TGCGCCAGCAGCAGTGGAGTAATAGGAGGGGAAAAACTGTTTTTT.

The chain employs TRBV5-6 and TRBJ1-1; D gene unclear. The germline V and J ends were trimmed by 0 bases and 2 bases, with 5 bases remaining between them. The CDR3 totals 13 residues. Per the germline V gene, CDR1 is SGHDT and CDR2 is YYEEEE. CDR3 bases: TGTGCCAGCAGCTTGGTACTCAACACTGAAGCTTTCTTT. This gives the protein CASSLVLNTEAFF.

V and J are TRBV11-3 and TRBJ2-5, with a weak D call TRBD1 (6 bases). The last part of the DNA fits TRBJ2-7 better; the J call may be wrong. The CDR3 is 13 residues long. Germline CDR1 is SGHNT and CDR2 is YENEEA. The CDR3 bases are TGTGCCAGCAGCTTAGCGGACAGCGCCGAGCAGTACTTC. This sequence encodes CASSLADSAEQYF.

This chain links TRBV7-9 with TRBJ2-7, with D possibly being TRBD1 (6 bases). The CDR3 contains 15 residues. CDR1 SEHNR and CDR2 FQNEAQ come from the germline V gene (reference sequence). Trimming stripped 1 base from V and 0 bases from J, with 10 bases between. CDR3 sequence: CASSLEQGFSYEQYF. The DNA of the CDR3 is TGTGCCAGCAGCTTAGAACAGGGCTTCTCCTACGAGCAGTACTTC.

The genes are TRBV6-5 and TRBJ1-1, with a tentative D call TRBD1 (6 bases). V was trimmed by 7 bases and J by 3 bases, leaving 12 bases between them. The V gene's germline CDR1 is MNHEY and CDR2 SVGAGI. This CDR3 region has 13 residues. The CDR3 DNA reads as TGTGCCAGCAAGGGAAGGGGGGACACTGAAGCTTTCTTT. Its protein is CASKGRGDTEAFF.

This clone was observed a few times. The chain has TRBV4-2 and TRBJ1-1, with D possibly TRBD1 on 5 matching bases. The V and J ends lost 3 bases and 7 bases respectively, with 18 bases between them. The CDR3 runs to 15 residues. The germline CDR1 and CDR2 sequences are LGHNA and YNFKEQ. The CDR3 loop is CASSHSGATDREAFF. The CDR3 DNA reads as TGTGCCAGCAGCCATTCCGGGGCTACCGACCGTGAAGCTTTCTTT.

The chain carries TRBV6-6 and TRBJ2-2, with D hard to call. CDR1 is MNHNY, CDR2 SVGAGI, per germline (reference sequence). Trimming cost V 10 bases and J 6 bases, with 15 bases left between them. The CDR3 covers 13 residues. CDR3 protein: CANRREVAGELFF. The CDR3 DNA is TGTGCCAACAGACGAGAGGTTGCCGGGGAGCTGTTTTTT.

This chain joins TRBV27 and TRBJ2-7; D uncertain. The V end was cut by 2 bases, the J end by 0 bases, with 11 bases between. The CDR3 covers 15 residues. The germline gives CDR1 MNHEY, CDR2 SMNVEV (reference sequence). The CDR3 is CASSLDGVGSYEQYF. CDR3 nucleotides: TGTGCCAGCAGTTTAGATGGGGTAGGCTCCTACGAGCAGTACTTC.

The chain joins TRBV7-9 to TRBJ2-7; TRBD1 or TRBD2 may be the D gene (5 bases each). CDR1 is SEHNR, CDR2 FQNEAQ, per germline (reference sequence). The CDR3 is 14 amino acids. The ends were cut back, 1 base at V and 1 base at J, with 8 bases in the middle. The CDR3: CASSLGDGSYEQYF. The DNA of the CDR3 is TGTGCCAGCAGCTTAGGGGACGGTTCCTACGAGCAGTACTTC.

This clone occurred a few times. The CDR3 coding sequence is TGTGCCAGCAGCTCCCGGGACATGAGCTCCTACGAGCAGTACTTC. The encoded protein is CASSSRDMSSYEQYF. The genes are TRBV6-5 and TRBJ2-7, with a possible D match to TRBD1 (6 bases). The V gene lost 6 bases and the J gene lost 0 bases, with 15 bases spanning the gap. Germline V gives CDR1 MNHEY, CDR2 SVGAGI. CDR3 length: 15 amino acids.

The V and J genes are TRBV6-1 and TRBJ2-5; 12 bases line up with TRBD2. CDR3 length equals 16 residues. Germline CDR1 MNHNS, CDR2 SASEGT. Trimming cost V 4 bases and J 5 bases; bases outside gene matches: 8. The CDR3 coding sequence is TGTGCCAGCAGTGGAATGACTAGCGGGAGTGGGGAGACCCAGTACTTC. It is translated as CASSGMTSGSGETQYF.

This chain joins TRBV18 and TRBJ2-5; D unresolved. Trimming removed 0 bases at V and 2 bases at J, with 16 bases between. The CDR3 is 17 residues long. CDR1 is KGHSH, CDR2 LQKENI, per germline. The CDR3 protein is CASSPPRRSDGQETQYF. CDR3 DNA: TGTGCCAGCTCACCACCGCGTCGAAGCGACGGACAAGAGACCCAGTACTTC.

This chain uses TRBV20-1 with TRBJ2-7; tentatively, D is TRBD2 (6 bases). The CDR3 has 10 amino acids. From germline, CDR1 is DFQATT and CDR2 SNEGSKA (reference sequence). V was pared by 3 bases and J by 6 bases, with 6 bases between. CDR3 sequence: CSARTSEQYF. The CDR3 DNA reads TGCAGTGCTAGGACTAGCGAGCAGTACTTC.

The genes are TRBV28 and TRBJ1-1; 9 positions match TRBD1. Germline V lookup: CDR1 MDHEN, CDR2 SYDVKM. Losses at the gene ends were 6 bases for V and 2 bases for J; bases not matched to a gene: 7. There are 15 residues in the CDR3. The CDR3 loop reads CASSPGQGPNTEAFF. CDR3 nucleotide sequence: TGTGCCAGCAGCCCGGGACAGGGACCTAACACTGAAGCTTTCTTT.

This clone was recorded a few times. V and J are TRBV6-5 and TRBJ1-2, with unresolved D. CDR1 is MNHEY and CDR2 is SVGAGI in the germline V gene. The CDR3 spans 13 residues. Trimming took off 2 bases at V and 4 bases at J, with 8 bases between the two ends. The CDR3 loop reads CASSYTGLYGYTF. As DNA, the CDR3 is TGTGCCAGCAGTTACACCGGTCTCTATGGCTACACCTTC.

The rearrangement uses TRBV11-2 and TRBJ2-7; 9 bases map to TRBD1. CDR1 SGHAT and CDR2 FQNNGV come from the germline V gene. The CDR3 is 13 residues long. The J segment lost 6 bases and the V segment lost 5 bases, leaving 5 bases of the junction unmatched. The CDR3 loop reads CASSRDRVSEQYF. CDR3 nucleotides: TGTGCCAGCAGCCGGGACAGGGTTAGCGAGCAGTACTTC.